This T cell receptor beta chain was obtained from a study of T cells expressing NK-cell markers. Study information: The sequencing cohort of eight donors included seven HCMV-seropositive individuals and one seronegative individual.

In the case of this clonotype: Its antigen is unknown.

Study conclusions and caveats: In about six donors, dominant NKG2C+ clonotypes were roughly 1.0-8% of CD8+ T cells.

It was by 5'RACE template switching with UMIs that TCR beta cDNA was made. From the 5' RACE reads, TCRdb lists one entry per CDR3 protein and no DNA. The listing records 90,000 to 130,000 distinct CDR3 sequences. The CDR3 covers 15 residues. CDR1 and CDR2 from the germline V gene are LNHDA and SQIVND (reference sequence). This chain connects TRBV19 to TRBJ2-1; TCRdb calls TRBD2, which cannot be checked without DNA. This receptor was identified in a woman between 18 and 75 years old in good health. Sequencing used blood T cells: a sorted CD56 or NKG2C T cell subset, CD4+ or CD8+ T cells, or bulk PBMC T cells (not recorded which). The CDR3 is CASSHAGGGYNEQFF.